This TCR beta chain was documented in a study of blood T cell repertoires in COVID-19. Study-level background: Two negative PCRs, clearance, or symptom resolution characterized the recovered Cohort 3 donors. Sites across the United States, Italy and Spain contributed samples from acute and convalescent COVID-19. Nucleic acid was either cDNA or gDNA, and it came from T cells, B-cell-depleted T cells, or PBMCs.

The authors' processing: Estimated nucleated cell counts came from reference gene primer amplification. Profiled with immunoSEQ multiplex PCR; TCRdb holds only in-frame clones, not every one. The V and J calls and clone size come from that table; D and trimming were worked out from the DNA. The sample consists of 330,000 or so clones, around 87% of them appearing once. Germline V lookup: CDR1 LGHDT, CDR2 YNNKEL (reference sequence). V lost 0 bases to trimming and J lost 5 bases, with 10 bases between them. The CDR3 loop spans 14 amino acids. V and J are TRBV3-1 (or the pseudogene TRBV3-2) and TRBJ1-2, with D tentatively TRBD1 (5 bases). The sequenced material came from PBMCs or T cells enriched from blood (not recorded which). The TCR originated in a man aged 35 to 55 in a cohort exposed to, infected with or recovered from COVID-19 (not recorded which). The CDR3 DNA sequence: TGTGCCAGCAGCCAAGACCCAGGGAGGTATGGCTACACCTTC. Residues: CASSQDPGRYGYTF.